Listed here are 5 T cell receptor beta chains from one sample, sequenced in a study of Ad26.COV2.S vaccination and SARS-CoV-2 variants. Noted treatment: some 20 received Ad26.COV2.S at low or high dose, single or two shots; several received placebo; per-sample allocation not given. Day 63 following the first vaccine or placebo injection was when the samples were taken. This table comes from immunoSEQ multiplex PCR, and its TCRdb copy is limited to in-frame clones, with some not included. In the table there are a few hundred thousand clones, about nine tenths of which are singletons. The sample in question was peripheral blood, obtained in a trial of Ad26.COV2.S vaccine versus placebo. The origin of the receptors is a person between 18 and 65 years old who received the Ad26.COV2.S COVID-19 vaccine or a placebo.

This chain uses TRBV18 with TRBJ2-6, with 11 bases aligning to TRBD1. This CDR3 region has 17 residues. The J segment lost 4 bases and the V segment lost 2 bases, leaving 4 bases of the junction unmatched. CDR1 is KGHSH, CDR2 LQKENI, per germline. The CDR3 spells CASSPGQGASGANVLTF. CDR3 sequence (DNA): TGTGCCAGCTCACCAGGACAGGGGGCGTCCGGGGCCAACGTCCTGACTTTC. Together with reference TRBV18 and TRBJ2-6, the CDR3 gives the full variable domain: NAGVMQNPRHLVRRRGQEARLRCSPMKGHSHVYWYRQLPEEGLKFMVYLQKENIIDESGMPKERFSAEFPKEGPSILRIQQVVRGDSAAYFCASSPGQGASGANVLTFGAGSRLTVL.

The V call is TRBV9, the J call TRBJ2-2, with a possible D match to TRBD2 (5 bases). This CDR3 is 18 amino acids long. Trimming took 4 bases from V and 1 from J, leaving 20 bases between them. The germline V gene has CDR1 SGDLS and CDR2 YYNGEE. The CDR3 nucleotides are TGTGCCAGCAGCCTCACGGGCTTACCTACTAGGAACACCGGGGAGCTGTTTTTT. Its protein is CASSLTGLPTRNTGELFF.

The V and J genes are TRBV11-1 and TRBJ2-1, with D perhaps TRBD2 (7 bases). Germline assignment: CDR1 SGHAT and CDR2 FQDESV (reference sequence). The ends were cut back, 5 bases at V and 5 bases at J, with 16 bases in the middle. This CDR3 comprises 15 residues. The CDR3 DNA is TGTGCCAGCAGCCTGGGAGGGACAACTAACAATGAGCAGTTCTTC. This encodes CASSLGGTTNNEQFF.

The chain has TRBV9 and TRBJ2-1; TRBD1 agrees at 8 bases. V was pared by 3 bases and J by 2 bases, with 4 bases of the junction left unmatched. There are 15 residues in the CDR3. Germline V gene lookup returns CDR1 SGDLS and CDR2 YYNGEE. The CDR3 here is CASSGLDRAYNEQFF. The CDR3 DNA reads TGTGCCAGCAGCGGATTGGACAGGGCCTACAATGAGCAGTTCTTC.

The chain joins TRBV4-1 to TRBJ2-5, with TRBD1 matching 9 bases. V shed 8 bases and J 5 bases; nucleotides not matched to a gene: 3. The CDR3 has 12 residues. Germline CDR1 MGHRA, CDR2 YSYEKL. CDR3 DNA: TGCGCCAGCCGAGACAGGGGGGAGACCCAGTACTTC. It codes for CASRDRGETQYF.